The 17 T cell receptor beta chains below were found in one sample sequenced in a study of shared clonotypes between healthy human individuals. TCRdb's table, derived via immunoSEQ multiplex PCR, lists solely in-frame clones and lacks some. Seen here are about 490,000 clones, around 79% observed once, and the top ten hold approximately 12%. The source material was PBMCs. All receptors derive from a woman between 40 and 55 years old in good health. Some clones in this sample may be carry-over from other donors' samples.

This clone was recorded once. The chain is built from TRBV4-3 and TRBJ1-5; D might be TRBD1 (5 bases). This CDR3 contains 14 residues. V lost 4 bases, J lost 6 bases, and 13 bases lay in between. Germline V gene sequence: CDR1 LGHNA, CDR2 YSLEER. The CDR3 loop reads CASSRDPEGQPQHF. For the CDR3, the DNA is TGCGCCAGCAGCCGGGACCCTGAGGGTCAGCCCCAGCATTTT.

The DNA for the CDR3 is TGCGCCAGCAGCCAAGGGGTGGGACCGGGGCAGGGCAATCAGCCCCAGCATTTT. It codes for CASSQGVGPGQGNQPQHF. This sequence joins TRBV4-3 and TRBJ1-5; possible D gene TRBD1, 5 bases. Trimming left V 1 base short and J 2 bases short, with 18 bases between. Germline V CDR1 and CDR2: LGHNA, YSLEER. The length of the CDR3 is 18 residues.

Written as DNA, the CDR3 is TGTGCCAGCAGCTTAGACAGGGCCTACGAGCAGTACTTC. Translating it yields CASSLDRAYEQYF. V gene TRBV7-9 combines with J gene TRBJ2-5; D is perhaps TRBD1 (6 bases). The DNA end lines up better with TRBJ2-7; the J call may be wrong. The germline V gene encodes CDR1 SEHNR and CDR2 FQNEAQ (reference sequence). The CDR3 covers 13 residues.

The chain recombines TRBV2 with TRBJ2-3; D is undetermined. The CDR3 is made up of 15 amino acids. Trimming removed 4 bases at V and 2 bases at J, with 13 bases between. Germline values: CDR1 SNHLY, CDR2 FYNNEI. The CDR3 nucleotides read TGTGCCAGCAGTGGACTCGACACGAACACAGATACGCAGTATTTT. Its protein product is CASSGLDTNTDTQYF.

The chain links TRBV11-2 to TRBJ2-1; 8 bases fit TRBD2. CDR1 SGHAT and CDR2 FQNNGV come from the germline V gene. There are 17 residues in the CDR3. The V segment lost 0 bases and the J segment 4 bases; nucleotides outside the gene matches: 8. CDR3 nucleotides: TGTGCCAGCAGCTTAGATACCGGGACTAGGGTTTACAATGAGCAGTTCTTC. It yields the protein CASSLDTGTRVYNEQFF. The whole variable domain, filled in from reference TRBV11-2 and TRBJ2-1, reads EAGVAQSPRYKIIEKRQSVAFWCNPISGHATLYWYQQILGQGPKLLIQFQNNGVVDDSQLPKDRFSAERLKGVDSTLKIQPAKLEDSAVYLCASSLDTGTRVYNEQFFGPGTRLTVL.

The chain recombines TRBV7-9 with TRBJ2-2; D is possibly TRBD1 or TRBD2 (5 bases each). The length of the CDR3 is 15 residues. Deletions cut 5 bases from V and 5 bases from J, with 15 bases between. CDR1 is SEHNR, CDR2 FQNEAQ, per germline (reference sequence). The CDR3, as DNA: TGTGCCAGCAGCCCCCGGGACCCAGGGACCGGGGAGCTGTTTTTT. Protein sequence: CASSPRDPGTGELFF.

Worth noting for this clone: The same CDR3 also results from other DNA sequences found in this sample. This sequence joins TRBV30 and TRBJ2-1, with TRBD1 as a possible D gene (6 bases). The germline V gene encodes CDR1 GTSNPN and CDR2 SVGIG (reference sequence). The CDR3 is 13 amino acids. Trimming took off 0 bases at V and 6 bases at J, with 9 bases between the two ends. CDR3 sequence (DNA): TGTGCCTGGAGTGTTTTAGGGGGCAATGAGCAGTTCTTC. Protein: CAWSVLGGNEQFF.

The chain links TRBV6-1 to TRBJ2-4, with 11 bases aligning to TRBD2. V lost 2 bases and J lost 5; bases outside the gene matches: 8. The CDR3 is 17 residues long. Germline CDR1 MNHNS, CDR2 SASEGT. CDR3 nucleotide sequence: TGTGCCAGCAGTGAATCTAGGCTAGCGGGAGGTCAAAACATTCAGTACTTC. It is translated as CASSESRLAGGQNIQYF.

V is TRBV7-2 and J is TRBJ1-1; a possible D gene is TRBD1 (5 bases). Looked up from germline, CDR1 is SGHTA and CDR2 is FQGNSA. CDR3 length equals 17 residues. The ends were cut back, 5 bases at V and 4 bases at J, with 23 bases in the middle. The CDR3 loop reads CASSIVALGGEGTEAFF. CDR3 in DNA: TGTGCCAGCAGCATAGTAGCTTTGGGGGGAGAGGGCACTGAAGCTTTCTTT.

In DNA form, the CDR3 reads TGCGCCAGCAGCTTGGTACCTAGCGGGAGCTCCTCCTATGAGCAGTTCTTC. Protein: CASSLVPSGSSSYEQFF. The gene calls are TRBV5-1 and TRBJ2-1; TRBD2 aligns across 10 bases. Germline trimming cut 0 bases from V and 8 bases from J; bases unmatched to any gene: 11. Germline V CDR1 and CDR2: SGHRS, YFSETQ. This CDR3 has 17 residues.

This chain links TRBV30 with TRBJ2-5, with TRBD2 matching over 8 bases. The DNA end is more similar to TRBJ2-7, so the J call may be wrong. The CDR3 has 15 residues. CDR1 and CDR2 from the germline V gene are GTSNPN and SVGIG (reference sequence). As DNA, the CDR3 is TGTGCCTGGAGTGCGGTAGCGGGAAGGGCCTACGAGCAGTACTTC. Translated: CAWSAVAGRAYEQYF.

J is TRBJ1-5 and V is TRBV19, with 9 nucleotides matching TRBD1. With V trimmed by 5 bases and J by 4 bases, 3 bases remained unmatched. This CDR3 spans 14 amino acids. Germline values: CDR1 LNHDA, CDR2 SQIVND (reference sequence). CDR3 sequence: CASSRQGGNQPQHF. The CDR3 DNA reads TGTGCCAGTAGTCGACAGGGGGGTAATCAGCCCCAGCATTTT.

The V call is TRBV19, the J call TRBJ1-5; TRBD1 is a possible D gene (6 bases). Trimming stripped 3 bases from V and 6 bases from J, with 12 bases between. The CDR3 sequence is 14 residues long. Looked up from germline, CDR1 is LNHDA and CDR2 is SQIVND (reference sequence). The CDR3 reads CASSIRGAAQPQHF. Written as DNA, the CDR3 is TGTGCCAGTAGTATTCGGGGGGCCGCTCAGCCCCAGCATTTT.

This chain connects TRBV28 to TRBJ2-7, with 13 positions matching TRBD2. Germline assignment: CDR1 MDHEN and CDR2 SYDVKM. V shed 7 bases, J shed 6 bases, and the junction held 6 bases outside the gene matches. The CDR3 extends over 14 amino acids. The DNA for the CDR3 is TGTGCCAGCATAGAAGGACTAGCGGGAGCCGAGCAGTACTTC. It is translated as CASIEGLAGAEQYF.

This chain uses TRBV28 with TRBJ1-2, with D uncertain. V lost 2 bases and J lost 2, with 6 bases in between. This CDR3 region has 13 residues. Germline CDR1 reads MDHEN; CDR2 reads SYDVKM. The CDR3 bases are TGTGCCAGCAGTTTACACACAAACTATGGCTACACCTTC. Translation gives CASSLHTNYGYTF.

In this sample, this clone turned up once. The rearrangement links TRBV2 to TRBJ2-2, with D tentatively TRBD1 (5 bases). V was pared by 5 bases and J by 6 bases, with 19 bases between. This CDR3 contains 16 residues. CDR1 SNHLY and CDR2 FYNNEI come from the germline V gene. For the CDR3, the DNA is TGTGCCAGCAGTCCAGACAGCCCAACTCTCGCCGGGGAGCTGTTTTTT. Its translation is CASSPDSPTLAGELFF. The entire variable domain, with the rest obtained from reference TRBV2 and TRBJ2-2, is as follows: EPEVTQTPSHQVTQMGQEVILRCVPISNHLYFYWYRQILGQKVEFLVSFYNNEISEKSEIFDDQFSVERPDGSNFTLKIRSTKLEDSAMYFCASSPDSPTLAGELFFGEGSRLTVL.

J is TRBJ1-5 and V is TRBV18; TRBD1 agrees at 9 bases. J gave up 3 bases and V 8 bases, and 11 bases lay outside the gene matches. The V gene's germline CDR1 is KGHSH and CDR2 LQKENI. The length of the CDR3 is 16 residues. For the CDR3, the DNA is TGTGCCAGCGCGAACTCCGGGACAGGGAACAATCAGCCCCAGCATTTT. Translating it yields CASANSGTGNNQPQHF.